This T cell receptor (beta chain) was recovered during a study of T cell responses to AZD1222 COVID-19 vaccine. Deletions cut 6 bases from V and 6 bases from J, with 21 bases between. The germline V gene has CDR1 MNHEY and CDR2 SMNVEV (reference sequence). The CDR3 consists of 16 residues. The repertoire was sequenced with immunoSEQ multiplex PCR; TCRdb's copy has only in-frame clones and lacks some. The table records approximately 140,000 clones, more than 80% of them present only once. The chain recombines TRBV27 with TRBJ1-5; D is ambiguous. This TCR was recovered from an adult who received the MenACWY meningococcal vaccine as a control. The material was peripheral blood, obtained 28 days after the second dose of the MenACWY control vaccine. This CDR3 is CASSTYGLPGGQPQHF. CDR3 DNA sequence: TGTGCCAGCAGCACCTATGGCCTCCCGGGAGGTCAGCCCCAGCATTTT.